This TCR beta chain was found in a study of regulatory T cells in long-lasting Graves disease. Documented time point: newly diagnosed GD, antithyroid drugs for less than 3 months. Researchers made the TCR library from RNA that was extracted from PBMCs. The authors drew patients from an endocrinology department in Xi'an, China. To make TCR beta libraries, researchers used iRepertoire HTBI primers and Arm-PCR of CDR3 regions. TCRdb called the multiplex PCR reads again in MiXCR, with one record for every CDR3 protein. The profile shows around 500,000 distinct CDR3 sequences, about 12% of them singletons. Study results and limitations: Those with persistent disease had in common more public clonotypes (about 2,700) than new patients (roughly 1,000). Having few samples may have compromised the accuracy.

This clonotype was seen repeatedly, ten times or more. The antigen is undetermined. These same data were also listed under a study on T cells in Graves' hyperthyroidism and ophthalmopathy.

The starting material was peripheral blood mononuclear cells (PBMCs), obtained at new diagnosis, from a patient treated with antithyroid drugs. The TCR comes from a woman younger than 45 with Graves disease.

CDR3 coding DNA: TGTGCCAGCAGTTACTCGATGGCCCAAGCGACAGGGGTAAGCGGAGGCTACACCTTC. Translation gives CASSYSMAQATGVSGGYTF. This rearrangement joins TRBV6-5 to TRBJ1-2, with 8 bases that match TRBD1. Germline-derived CDR1 and CDR2 are MNHEY and SVGAGI. This CDR3 has 19 residues. The V and J ends lost 0 bases and 8 bases, in that order; junction bases with no gene match: 20.